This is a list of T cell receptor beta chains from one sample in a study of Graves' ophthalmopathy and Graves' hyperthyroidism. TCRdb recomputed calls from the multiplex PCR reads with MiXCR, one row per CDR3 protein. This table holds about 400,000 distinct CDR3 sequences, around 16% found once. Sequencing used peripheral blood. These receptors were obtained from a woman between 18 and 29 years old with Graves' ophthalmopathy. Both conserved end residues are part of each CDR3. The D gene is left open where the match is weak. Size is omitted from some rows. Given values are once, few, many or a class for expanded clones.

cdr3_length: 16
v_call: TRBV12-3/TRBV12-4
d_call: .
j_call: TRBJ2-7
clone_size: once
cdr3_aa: CASSYRDRKVYYEQYF
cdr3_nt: TGTGCCAGCAGTTACAGAGACAGGAAGGTTTACTACGAGCAGTACTTC

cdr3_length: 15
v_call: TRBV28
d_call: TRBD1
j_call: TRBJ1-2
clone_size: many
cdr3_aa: CASSPGTAPNYGYTF
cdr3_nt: TGTGCCAGCAGTCCCGGGACAGCCCCCAACTATGGCTACACCTTC

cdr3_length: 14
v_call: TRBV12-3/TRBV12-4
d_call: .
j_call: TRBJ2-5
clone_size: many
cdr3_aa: CASSFGLLSETQYF
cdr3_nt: TGTGCCAGCAGTTTTGGTCTACTGTCGGAGACCCAGTACTTC

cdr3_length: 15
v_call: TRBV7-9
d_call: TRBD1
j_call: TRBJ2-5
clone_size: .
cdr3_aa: CASSSGTGDQETQYF
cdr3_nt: TGTGCCAGCAGCTCCGGGACAGGCGACCAAGAGACCCAGTACTTC

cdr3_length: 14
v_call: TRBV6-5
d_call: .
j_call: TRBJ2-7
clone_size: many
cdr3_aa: CASSSSDLSYEQYF
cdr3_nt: TGTGCCAGCAGTTCCTCCGACCTCTCCTACGAGCAGTACTTC

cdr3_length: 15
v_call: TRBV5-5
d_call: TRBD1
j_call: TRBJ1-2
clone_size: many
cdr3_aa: CASSLLGTDLYGYTF
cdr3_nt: TGTGCCAGCAGTCTACTGGGGACAGACCTCTATGGCTACACCTTC

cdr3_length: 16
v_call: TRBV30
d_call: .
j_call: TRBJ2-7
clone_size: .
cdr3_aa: CAWSVLRRDSSYEQYF
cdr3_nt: TGTGCCTGGAGTGTACTTCGGCGGGACAGCTCCTACGAGCAGTACTTC

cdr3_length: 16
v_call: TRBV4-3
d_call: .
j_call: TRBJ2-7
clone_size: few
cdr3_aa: CASSQDFGGSSYEQYF
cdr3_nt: TGCGCCAGCAGCCAAGATTTCGGCGGTAGCTCCTACGAGCAGTACTTC

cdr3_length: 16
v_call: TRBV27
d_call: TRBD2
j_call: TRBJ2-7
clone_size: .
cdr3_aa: CASSLSSGASSYEQYF
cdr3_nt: TGTGCCAGCAGTTTATCGAGCGGGGCAAGCTCCTACGAGCAGTACTTC

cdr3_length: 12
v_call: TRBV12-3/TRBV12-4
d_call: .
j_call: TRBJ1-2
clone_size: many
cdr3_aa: CASSLFEYGYTF
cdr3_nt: TGTGCCAGCAGTTTATTTGAATATGGCTACACCTTC

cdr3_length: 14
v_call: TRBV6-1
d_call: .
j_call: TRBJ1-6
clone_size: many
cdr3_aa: CASSRVDGNSPLHF
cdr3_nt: TGTGCCAGTTCTCGGGTGGATGGAAATTCACCCCTCCACTTT

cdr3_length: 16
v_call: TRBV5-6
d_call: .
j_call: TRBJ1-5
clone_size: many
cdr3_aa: CASSLATSSSNQPQHF
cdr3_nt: TGTGCCAGCAGCTTGGCGACATCTAGTAGCAATCAGCCCCAGCATTTT

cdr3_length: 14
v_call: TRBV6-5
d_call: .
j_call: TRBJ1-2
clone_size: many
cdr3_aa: CASSYSGGRHGYTF
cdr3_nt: TGTGCCAGCAGTTACTCTGGAGGTCGCCATGGCTACACCTTC

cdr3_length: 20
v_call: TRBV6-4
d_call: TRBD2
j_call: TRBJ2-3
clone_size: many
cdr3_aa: CASRTPGLAGGSDGTDTQYF
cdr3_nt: TGTGCCAGCAGGACACCGGGACTAGCGGGAGGTTCTGATGGCACAGATACGCAGTATTTT

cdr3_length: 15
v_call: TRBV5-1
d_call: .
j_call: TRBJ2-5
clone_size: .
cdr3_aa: CASSFQGSLQETQYF
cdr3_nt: TGCGCCAGCAGCTTCCAGGGTTCCTTACAAGAGACCCAGTACTTC

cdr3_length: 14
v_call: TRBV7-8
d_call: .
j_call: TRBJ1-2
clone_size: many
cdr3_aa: CASSLVGFSYGYTF
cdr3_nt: TGTGCCAGCAGCTTAGTTGGCTTCTCCTATGGCTACACCTTC

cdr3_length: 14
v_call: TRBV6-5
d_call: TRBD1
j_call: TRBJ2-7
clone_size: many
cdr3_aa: CASSRTQGAGEQYF
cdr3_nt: TGTGCCAGCAGCCGAACCCAGGGGGCTGGCGAGCAGTACTTC

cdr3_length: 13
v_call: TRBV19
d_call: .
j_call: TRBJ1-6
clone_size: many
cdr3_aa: CASTFTYNSPLHF
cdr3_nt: TGTGCCAGTACCTTTACCTATAATTCACCCCTCCACTTT

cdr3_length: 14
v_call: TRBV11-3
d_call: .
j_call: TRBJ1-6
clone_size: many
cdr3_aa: CASSLGDRDSPLHF
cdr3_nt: TGTGCCAGCAGCTTAGGGGATCGGGATTCACCCCTCCACTTT

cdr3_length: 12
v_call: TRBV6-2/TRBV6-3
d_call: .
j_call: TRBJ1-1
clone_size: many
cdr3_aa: CASSYPATEAFF
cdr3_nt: TGTGCCAGCAGTTACCCCGCCACTGAAGCTTTCTTT

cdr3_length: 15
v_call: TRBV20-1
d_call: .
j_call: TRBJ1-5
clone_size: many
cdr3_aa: CSATHSNRATQPQHF
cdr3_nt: TGCAGTGCTACCCATAGTAACAGGGCTACACAGCCCCAGCATTTT

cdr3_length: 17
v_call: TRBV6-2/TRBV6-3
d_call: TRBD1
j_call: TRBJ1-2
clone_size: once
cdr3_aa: CASNPQLGTGNNYGYTF
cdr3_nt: TGTGCCAGCAATCCCCAGCTCGGGACAGGGAACAACTATGGCTACACCTTC

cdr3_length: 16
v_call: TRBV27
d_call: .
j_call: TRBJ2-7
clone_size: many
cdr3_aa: CASSFRLGPRLSEQYF
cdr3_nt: TGTGCCAGCAGTTTCAGGCTGGGACCGCGTCTATCCGAGCAGTACTTC